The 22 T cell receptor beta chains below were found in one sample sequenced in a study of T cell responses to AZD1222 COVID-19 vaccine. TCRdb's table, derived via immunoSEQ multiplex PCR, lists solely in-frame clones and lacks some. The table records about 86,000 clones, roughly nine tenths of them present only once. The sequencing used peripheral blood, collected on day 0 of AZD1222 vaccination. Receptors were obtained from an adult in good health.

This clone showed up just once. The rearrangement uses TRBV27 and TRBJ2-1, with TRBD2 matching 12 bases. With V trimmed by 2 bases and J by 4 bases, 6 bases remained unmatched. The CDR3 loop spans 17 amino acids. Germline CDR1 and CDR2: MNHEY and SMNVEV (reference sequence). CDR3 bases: TGTGCCAGCAGTTTAACGACTAGCGGGGGCCTATACAATGAGCAGTTCTTC. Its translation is CASSLTTSGGLYNEQFF.

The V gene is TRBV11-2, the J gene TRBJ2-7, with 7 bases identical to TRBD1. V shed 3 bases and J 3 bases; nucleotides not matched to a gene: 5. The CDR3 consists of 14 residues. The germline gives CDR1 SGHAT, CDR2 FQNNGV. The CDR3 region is CASSLGQSLYEQYF. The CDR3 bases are TGTGCCAGCAGCTTGGGACAGTCTCTCTACGAGCAGTACTTC.

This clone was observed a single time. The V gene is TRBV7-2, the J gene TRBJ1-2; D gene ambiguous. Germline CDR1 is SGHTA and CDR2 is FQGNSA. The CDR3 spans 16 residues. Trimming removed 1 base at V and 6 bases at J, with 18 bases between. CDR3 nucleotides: TGTGCCAGCAGCTTAGGGTGGAGCGTCCAGCGGCATGGCTACACCTTC. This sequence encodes CASSLGWSVQRHGYTF.

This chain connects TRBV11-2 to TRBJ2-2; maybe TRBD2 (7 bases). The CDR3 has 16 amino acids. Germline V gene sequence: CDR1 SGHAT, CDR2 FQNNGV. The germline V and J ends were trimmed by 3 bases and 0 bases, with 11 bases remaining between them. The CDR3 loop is CASSLRGPPNTGELFF. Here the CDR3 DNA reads TGTGCCAGCAGCTTGCGGGGGCCGCCGAACACCGGGGAGCTGTTTTTT.

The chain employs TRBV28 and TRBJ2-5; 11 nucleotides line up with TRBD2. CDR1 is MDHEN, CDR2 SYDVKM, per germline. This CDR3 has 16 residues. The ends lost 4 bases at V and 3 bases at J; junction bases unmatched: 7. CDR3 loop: CASSSQTSGKKETQYF. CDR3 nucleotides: TGTGCCAGCAGTTCCCAGACTAGCGGGAAAAAAGAGACCCAGTACTTC.

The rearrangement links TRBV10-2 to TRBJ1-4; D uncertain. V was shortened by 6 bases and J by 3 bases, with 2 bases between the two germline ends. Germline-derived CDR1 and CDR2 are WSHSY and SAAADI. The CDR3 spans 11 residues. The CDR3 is CASRANEKLFF. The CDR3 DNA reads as TGCGCCAGCAGGGCTAATGAAAAACTGTTTTTT.

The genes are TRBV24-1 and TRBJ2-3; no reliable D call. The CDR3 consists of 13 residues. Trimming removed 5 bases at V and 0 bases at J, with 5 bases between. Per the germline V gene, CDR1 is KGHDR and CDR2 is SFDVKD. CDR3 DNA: TGTGCCACCAGTGGATCTAGCACAGATACGCAGTATTTT. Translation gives CATSGSSTDTQYF.

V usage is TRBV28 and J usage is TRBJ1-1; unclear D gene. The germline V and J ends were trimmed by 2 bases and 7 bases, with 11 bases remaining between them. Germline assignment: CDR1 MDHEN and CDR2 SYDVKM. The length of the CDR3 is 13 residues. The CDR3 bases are TGTGCCAGCAGTTTAGTTACACCGTATGAAGCTTTCTTT. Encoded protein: CASSLVTPYEAFF.

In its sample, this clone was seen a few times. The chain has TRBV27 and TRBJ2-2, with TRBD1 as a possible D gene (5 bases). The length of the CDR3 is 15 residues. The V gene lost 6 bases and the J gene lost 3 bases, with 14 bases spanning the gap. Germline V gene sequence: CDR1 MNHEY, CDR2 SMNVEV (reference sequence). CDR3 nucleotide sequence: TGTGCCAGCAGGCAAGGGGTTTCGTACACCGGGGAGCTGTTTTTT. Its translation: CASRQGVSYTGELFF.

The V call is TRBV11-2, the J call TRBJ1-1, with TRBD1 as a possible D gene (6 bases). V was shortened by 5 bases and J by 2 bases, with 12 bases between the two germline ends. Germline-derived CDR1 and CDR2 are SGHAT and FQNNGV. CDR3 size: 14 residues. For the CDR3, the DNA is TGTGCCAGCAGCCAAAGGGGGGCCAACACTGAAGCTTTCTTT. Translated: CASSQRGANTEAFF.

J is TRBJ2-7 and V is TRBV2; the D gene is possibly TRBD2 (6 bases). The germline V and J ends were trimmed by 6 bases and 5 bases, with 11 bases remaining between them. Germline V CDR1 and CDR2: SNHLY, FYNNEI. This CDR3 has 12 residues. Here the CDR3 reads CASRPGSNEQYF. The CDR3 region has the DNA TGTGCCAGCAGGCCCGGGAGCAACGAGCAGTACTTC. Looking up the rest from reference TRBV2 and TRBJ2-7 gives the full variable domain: EPEVTQTPSHQVTQMGQEVILRCVPISNHLYFYWYRQILGQKVEFLVSFYNNEISEKSEIFDDQFSVERPDGSNFTLKIRSTKLEDSAMYFCASRPGSNEQYFGPGTRLTVT.

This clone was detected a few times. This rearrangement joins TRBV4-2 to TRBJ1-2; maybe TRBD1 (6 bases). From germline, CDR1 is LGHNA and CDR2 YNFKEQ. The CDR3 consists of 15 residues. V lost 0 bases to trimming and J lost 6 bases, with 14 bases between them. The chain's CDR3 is CASSQDSGGANGYTF. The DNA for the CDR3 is TGTGCCAGCAGCCAAGATTCCGGGGGGGCGAATGGCTACACCTTC.

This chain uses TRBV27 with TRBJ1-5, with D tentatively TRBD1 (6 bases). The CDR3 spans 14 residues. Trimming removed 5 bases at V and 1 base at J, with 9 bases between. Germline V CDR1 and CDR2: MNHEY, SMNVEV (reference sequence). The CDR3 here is CASSRGASNQPQHF. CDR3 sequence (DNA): TGTGCCAGCAGTCGGGGGGCCAGCAATCAGCCCCAGCATTTT.

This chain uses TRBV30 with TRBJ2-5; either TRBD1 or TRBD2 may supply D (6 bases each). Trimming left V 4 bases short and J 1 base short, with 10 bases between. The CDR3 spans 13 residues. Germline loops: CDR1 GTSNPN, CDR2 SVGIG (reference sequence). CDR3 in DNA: TGTGCCTGGACTAGGGGGGCCCAAGAGACCCAGTACTTC. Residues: CAWTRGAQETQYF.

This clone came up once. The CDR3 loop is CASSLSSGTGPLVYNSPLHF. The DNA for the CDR3 is TGTGCCAGCAGCCTATCGAGTGGGACAGGACCCCTGGTGTATAATTCACCCCTCCACTTT. V is TRBV14 and J is TRBJ1-6, with 8 bases fitting TRBD1. This CDR3 is 20 amino acids long. Germline-derived CDR1 and CDR2 are SGHDN and FVKESK. The ends lost 4 bases at V and 4 bases at J; junction bases unmatched: 18. Looking up the rest from reference TRBV14 and TRBJ1-6 gives the full variable domain: EAGVTQFPSHSVIEKGQTVTLRCDPISGHDNLYWYRRVMGKEIKFLLHFVKESKQDESGMPNNRFLAERTGGTYSTLKVQPAELEDSGVYFCASSLSSGTGPLVYNSPLHFGNGTRLTVT.

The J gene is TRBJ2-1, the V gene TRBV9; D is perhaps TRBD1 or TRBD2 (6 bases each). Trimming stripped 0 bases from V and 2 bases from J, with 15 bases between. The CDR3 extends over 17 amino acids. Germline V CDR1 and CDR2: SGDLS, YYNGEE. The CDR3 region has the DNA TGTGCCAGCAGCGTAGGAAGCATAGGGGGGCCCTACAATGAGCAGTTCTTC. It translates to CASSVGSIGGPYNEQFF.

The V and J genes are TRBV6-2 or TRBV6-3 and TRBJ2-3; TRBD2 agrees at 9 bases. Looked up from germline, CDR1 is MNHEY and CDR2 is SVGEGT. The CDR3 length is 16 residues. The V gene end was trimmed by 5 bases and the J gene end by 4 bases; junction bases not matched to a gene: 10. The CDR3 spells CASSGMGLAGADTQYF. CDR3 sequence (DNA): TGTGCCAGCAGTGGAATGGGACTAGCTGGGGCAGATACGCAGTATTTT.

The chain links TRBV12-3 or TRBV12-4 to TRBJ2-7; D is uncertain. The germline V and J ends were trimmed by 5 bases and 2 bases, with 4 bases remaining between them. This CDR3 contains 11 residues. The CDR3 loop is CASSEAYEQYF. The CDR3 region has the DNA TGTGCCAGCAGTGAAGCCTACGAGCAGTACTTC.

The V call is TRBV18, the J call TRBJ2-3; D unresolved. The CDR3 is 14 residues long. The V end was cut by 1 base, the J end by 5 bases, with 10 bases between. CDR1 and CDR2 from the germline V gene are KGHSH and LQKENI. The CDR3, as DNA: TGTGCCAGCTCACCACTAGGAAAGAGAGATACGCAGTATTTT. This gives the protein CASSPLGKRDTQYF.

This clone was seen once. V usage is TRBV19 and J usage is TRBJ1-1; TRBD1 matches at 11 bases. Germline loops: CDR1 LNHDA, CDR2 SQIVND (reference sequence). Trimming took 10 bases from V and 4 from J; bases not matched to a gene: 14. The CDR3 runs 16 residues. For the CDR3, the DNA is TGTGCCACTAGGACAGGGGGCAAGTCCGGTCGCACTGAAGCTTTCTTT. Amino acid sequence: CATRTGGKSGRTEAFF.

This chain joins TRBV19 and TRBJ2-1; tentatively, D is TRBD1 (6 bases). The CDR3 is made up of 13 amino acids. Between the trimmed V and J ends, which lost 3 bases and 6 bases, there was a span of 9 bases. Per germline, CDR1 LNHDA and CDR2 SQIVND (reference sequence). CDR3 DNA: TGTGCCAGTAGTATTGGGGGCGGCAATGAGCAGTTCTTC. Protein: CASSIGGGNEQFF.

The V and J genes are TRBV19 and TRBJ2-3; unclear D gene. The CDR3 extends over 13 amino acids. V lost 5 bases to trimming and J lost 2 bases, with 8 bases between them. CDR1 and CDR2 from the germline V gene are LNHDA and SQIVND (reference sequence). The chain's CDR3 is CASSFQVTDTQYF. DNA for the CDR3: TGTGCCAGTAGTTTCCAGGTCACAGATACGCAGTATTTT.